Listed below are T cell receptor beta chains from one sample, sequenced in a study of blood T cell repertoires in COVID-19. Some clones are missing from TCRdb's copy, which holds only in-frame ones; the method was immunoSEQ multiplex PCR. The sample records 270,000 or so clones, under 90% being singletons. Sequenced material: peripheral blood. The receptors originated from a woman in her late teens or twenties with acute or convalescent COVID-19. Both conserved end residues are trimmed from each CDR3.

j_gene: TRBJ2-1
v_gene: TRBV6-6
CDR3aa: ASRDRTSQINEQF

j_gene: TRBJ2-1
v_gene: TRBV6-2/TRBV6-3
CDR3aa: ASSYSVTGSNEQF

j_gene: TRBJ2-7
v_gene: TRBV10-2
CDR3aa: ASSPGGYEQY

j_gene: TRBJ2-3
v_gene: TRBV27
CDR3aa: ASSLKAGGPDTQY

j_gene: TRBJ2-5
v_gene: TRBV11-2
CDR3aa: ASRTAGVIETQY

j_gene: TRBJ1-1
v_gene: TRBV27
CDR3aa: ASSFSGGPDTEAF

j_gene: TRBJ2-5
v_gene: TRBV4-3
CDR3aa: ASSQGRAGETQY

j_gene: TRBJ2-7
v_gene: TRBV18
CDR3aa: ASSPLQMNPYEQY

j_gene: TRBJ2-7
v_gene: TRBV7-9
CDR3aa: ASSHGWGLNTYEQY

j_gene: TRBJ2-1
v_gene: TRBV3-1/TRBV3-2
CDR3aa: ASSHPTGEQF

j_gene: TRBJ2-3
v_gene: TRBV5-1
CDR3aa: ASSPGTRGDTQY

j_gene: TRBJ1-5
v_gene: TRBV5-1
CDR3aa: ASSLGGGEFNQPQH

j_gene: TRBJ2-5
v_gene: TRBV6-5
CDR3aa: ASTGGQTGTQY

j_gene: TRBJ2-7
v_gene: TRBV28
CDR3aa: ASSSTFREQY

j_gene: TRBJ2-1
v_gene: TRBV28
CDR3aa: ASTSPSGPNYNEQF

j_gene: TRBJ2-5
v_gene: TRBV6-5
CDR3aa: ASSPLAGGQETQY

j_gene: TRBJ2-1
v_gene: TRBV11-3
CDR3aa: ASTQSQVNGINEQF

j_gene: TRBJ2-7
v_gene: TRBV5-4
CDR3aa: ASSSDRVVGEQY